A selection of T cell receptor beta chains follows, all from one sample in a study of tumor and adjacent non-tumor tissue in lung cancer. TCRdb itself ran the multiplex PCR reads through MiXCR, one entry per CDR3 protein. The sample holds under 250,000 distinct CDR3 sequences, less than 80% seen once. Sequenced material: lung tumor tissue. These receptors were obtained from a man between 60 and 70 years old with non-small cell lung cancer. Both conserved end residues are part of each CDR3. Each record gives: D gene, clone size, V gene, J gene, CDR3 DNA, CDR3 protein. A D gene is named only where the DNA matches it firmly. A clone size is listed for some rows: how often the clone was seen (once, few, many), or a class if it is expanded.

D gene: TRBD2; clone size: .; V gene: TRBV20-1; J gene: TRBJ2-2; CDR3 DNA: TGCAGTACTATCAGGCGGGGGGCTGCGAACACCGGGGAGCTGTTTTTT; CDR3 protein: CSTIRRGAANTGELFF
D gene: .; clone size: .; V gene: TRBV29-1; J gene: TRBJ1-4; CDR3 DNA: TGCAGCGTTGATTCGGCGGGGGGAACTAATGAAAAACTGTTTTTT; CDR3 protein: CSVDSAGGTNEKLFF
D gene: .; clone size: .; V gene: TRBV5-6; J gene: TRBJ2-4; CDR3 DNA: TGTGTCAGCAGCTTGAATAGGGTCGGAGTCGACTTC; CDR3 protein: CVSSLNRVGVDF
D gene: .; clone size: .; V gene: TRBV20-1; J gene: TRBJ1-5; CDR3 DNA: TGCAGTGCAGAGGACAGTAATAGCAATCAGCCCCAGCATTTT; CDR3 protein: CSAEDSNSNQPQHF
D gene: .; clone size: many; V gene: TRBV29-1; J gene: TRBJ2-3; CDR3 DNA: TGCAGCGTGGGGCCCCTTGGATTGGATACGCAGTATTTT; CDR3 protein: CSVGPLGLDTQYF
D gene: .; clone size: .; V gene: TRBV11-2; J gene: TRBJ2-7; CDR3 DNA: TGTGCCAGCAGCTTAGACGGAAGGGACGTGGGAATATACGAGGAGTACTTC; CDR3 protein: CASSLDGRDVGIYEEYF
D gene: .; clone size: .; V gene: TRBV14; J gene: TRBJ1-5; CDR3 DNA: TGTGCCAGCAGCCAGTTAAGCAATCAGCCCCAGCATTTT; CDR3 protein: CASSQLSNQPQHF
D gene: .; clone size: .; V gene: TRBV11-3; J gene: TRBJ1-6; CDR3 DNA: TGTGCCAGCAGCCCTCGGAGCACCTATATTTCATCCCTCCACTTT; CDR3 protein: CASSPRSTYISSLHF
D gene: .; clone size: .; V gene: TRBV4-2; J gene: TRBJ2-4; CDR3 DNA: TGTGCCAGCAGTCCCCATGTGGGCGAAGGGGCCAAAAACATACAGTACTTC; CDR3 protein: CASSPHVGEGAKNIQYF
D gene: TRBD2; clone size: .; V gene: TRBV11-3; J gene: TRBJ2-2; CDR3 DNA: TGTGCCAGCAGCTTAAGCCACCCCGGGAGTAGCGGGAGGGCCGCTACGAACACCGTGGAGCTGTTTTTT; CDR3 protein: CASSLSHPGSSGRAATNTVELFF
D gene: .; clone size: .; V gene: TRBV20-1; J gene: TRBJ2-5; CDR3 DNA: TGCAGTGCTCTGCACGGCCGAGGGACCCAGTACTTC; CDR3 protein: CSALHGRGTQYF
D gene: .; clone size: .; V gene: TRBV11-3; J gene: TRBJ2-4; CDR3 DNA: TGTGCCAGTAGCTTCGAAGGAGGGGGCAGAAACATTCAGTACTTC; CDR3 protein: CASSFEGGGRNIQYF
D gene: .; clone size: many; V gene: TRBV11-2; J gene: TRBJ1-2; CDR3 DNA: TGTGCCAGCAGCTTAGATCGGGTTAGAGACTACACCTTC; CDR3 protein: CASSLDRVRDYTF
D gene: TRBD2; clone size: few; V gene: TRBV6-1; J gene: TRBJ2-7; CDR3 DNA: TGTGCCAGCAGAGGGACTAGCGGGAGGGATTTCTACGAGCAGTACTTC; CDR3 protein: CASRGTSGRDFYEQYF
D gene: TRBD1; clone size: once; V gene: TRBV20-1; J gene: TRBJ2-5; CDR3 DNA: TGCAGTGCTCGTACCAGGACAGGGACCCTCCAAGAGATCCAGTACTTC; CDR3 protein: CSARTRTGTLQEIQYF
D gene: .; clone size: .; V gene: TRBV5-1; J gene: TRBJ2-5; CDR3 DNA: TGCGCCAGCAGTCTCGTCGTCACCCAGTACTTC; CDR3 protein: CASSLVVTQYF
D gene: .; clone size: .; V gene: TRBV20-1; J gene: TRBJ2-3; CDR3 DNA: TGCAGTGCTAGAGATGGGGGGTTCACTGGGGGTACGCAGTATTTT; CDR3 protein: CSARDGGFTGGTQYF
D gene: .; clone size: .; V gene: TRBV20-1; J gene: TRBJ1-1; CDR3 DNA: TGTAGTACAGGGACACACGGGGGGGTGTACACTGAAGCTTTCTTT; CDR3 protein: CSTGTHGGVYTEAFF
D gene: TRBD1; clone size: .; V gene: TRBV20-1; J gene: TRBJ2-1; CDR3 DNA: TGCAGTGCTCCAGCACGGACAGGCTGCTACGATGAGCAGTTCTTC; CDR3 protein: CSAPARTGCYDEQFF
D gene: .; clone size: many; V gene: TRBV20-1; J gene: TRBJ1-5; CDR3 DNA: TGCAGTGCTATTGACAAATATAATCAGCCCCAGCATTTT; CDR3 protein: CSAIDKYNQPQHF
D gene: .; clone size: .; V gene: TRBV29-1; J gene: TRBJ2-7; CDR3 DNA: TGCAGCGTGATCCGAGTATGGGGTGCCTACGAGCAGTACTTC; CDR3 protein: CSVIRVWGAYEQYF
D gene: TRBD2; clone size: many; V gene: TRBV29-1; J gene: TRBJ2-3; CDR3 DNA: TGCAGCGGGGAGGGTGGCACAGATACGCAGTATTTT; CDR3 protein: CSGEGGTDTQYF
D gene: .; clone size: .; V gene: TRBV6-2/TRBV6-3; J gene: TRBJ2-3; CDR3 DNA: TGTACCAGCAGCGTGGGAGAAGTAGATACGCAGTATTTT; CDR3 protein: CTSSVGEVDTQYF
D gene: TRBD1; clone size: .; V gene: TRBV29-1; J gene: TRBJ1-2; CDR3 DNA: TGCAACGTTGGACAGGCGGAATATGGCTACACCTTC; CDR3 protein: CNVGQAEYGYTF
D gene: .; clone size: few; V gene: TRBV28; J gene: TRBJ1-6; CDR3 DNA: TGTGCCAGCGGGATTGGGGTCCACAATTCACCCCTCCACTTT; CDR3 protein: CASGIGVHNSPLHF
D gene: .; clone size: .; V gene: TRBV11-2; J gene: TRBJ2-5; CDR3 DNA: TGTGCCAGCAGCTCCACAATGAGGAGGCTAAAGGAGACCCAGTACTTC; CDR3 protein: CASSSTMRRLKETQYF
D gene: TRBD1; clone size: many; V gene: TRBV28; J gene: TRBJ2-3; CDR3 DNA: TGTGCCAGCAGTGACCTAGGGACAGCTAGCACAGATACGCAGTATTTT; CDR3 protein: CASSDLGTASTDTQYF
D gene: TRBD2; clone size: .; V gene: TRBV29-1; J gene: TRBJ2-7; CDR3 DNA: TGCAGCGTTGTGGGCGGGGGCTCCTACGAGCAGTACTTC; CDR3 protein: CSVVGGGSYEQYF
D gene: .; clone size: .; V gene: TRBV7-7; J gene: TRBJ2-2; CDR3 DNA: TGTGCTAGCAGCTTAGGAGTGGGAAGGTCGTCCGGGGAGCTGTTTTTT; CDR3 protein: CASSLGVGRSSGELFF
D gene: TRBD1; clone size: .; V gene: TRBV12-5; J gene: TRBJ1-5; CDR3 DNA: TGTGCTAGTGGTCAAGGGACAGGGGGGGGTCAACTCCAGCATTTT; CDR3 protein: CASGQGTGGGQLQHF
D gene: .; clone size: .; V gene: TRBV11-3; J gene: TRBJ2-2; CDR3 DNA: TGTGCCAGCAGCTTTCGGTGGGAGAACACCGGGGGGCTGTTTTTT; CDR3 protein: CASSFRWENTGGLFF
D gene: .; clone size: .; V gene: TRBV20-1; J gene: TRBJ2-2; CDR3 DNA: TGCAGTGCTAGGCGTGCTAGGGCCGGGGAGCTGTTATTT; CDR3 protein: CSARRARAGELLF
D gene: .; clone size: .; V gene: TRBV28; J gene: TRBJ1-2; CDR3 DNA: TGTGCCAGCAGTTTGCCCCTTGGACAGAAATATGGCTACACCTTC; CDR3 protein: CASSLPLGQKYGYTF
D gene: .; clone size: .; V gene: TRBV4-2; J gene: TRBJ2-5; CDR3 DNA: TGTGCCAGCAGCCAAGATGGAGGGGGTTCGTTGCGGGAGACCCAGTACTTC; CDR3 protein: CASSQDGGGSLRETQYF
D gene: TRBD2; clone size: .; V gene: TRBV6-2/TRBV6-3; J gene: TRBJ2-4; CDR3 DNA: TGTGCTAGCAGCCGCACGGGAGGGGGACTAGCCAAAAACATTCAGTACTTC; CDR3 protein: CASSRTGGGLAKNIQYF
D gene: TRBD2; clone size: .; V gene: TRBV6-6; J gene: TRBJ2-3; CDR3 DNA: TGTGCCAGCAGTTATGGACTAGCGGGAGGTGCAGATACGCAGTATTTT; CDR3 protein: CASSYGLAGGADTQYF